These 25 T cell receptor beta chains share one sample of origin, sequenced in a study of cytomegalovirus exposure and HLA in healthy donors. In the PCR, 60 Vbeta and 13 Jbeta primers were used. The assay was immunoSEQ multiplex PCR, and TCRdb's table has in-frame clones only and misses some. This sample contains around 140,000 clones. Sequenced material: PBMCs. All receptors come from a woman between 40 and 50 years old in good health and CMV-seropositive.

CDR3 DNA sequence: TGTGCCAGCAGCGTATCGGGGGGCAACTCTGGGGCCAACGTCCTGACTTTC. As protein: CASSVSGGNSGANVLTF. V usage is TRBV9 and J usage is TRBJ2-6; tentatively, D is TRBD2 (7 bases). CDR3 length: 17 residues. Germline CDR1 is SGDLS and CDR2 is YYNGEE. The V end was cut by 1 base, the J end by 0 bases, with 11 bases between.

The chain uses TRBV27 and TRBJ1-1, with unresolved D. This CDR3 is built from 13 residues. CDR1 MNHEY and CDR2 SMNVEV come from the germline V gene (reference sequence). V gave up 3 bases and J gave up 7 bases, with 12 bases separating them. The CDR3 protein is CASSFEGRNEAFF. CDR3 coding DNA: TGTGCCAGCAGTTTTGAAGGGAGAAATGAAGCTTTCTTT.

The gene calls are TRBV6-5 and TRBJ1-5; D not resolved. This CDR3 contains 14 residues. Trimming left V 6 bases short and J 0 bases short, with 9 bases between. Germline values: CDR1 MNHEY, CDR2 SVGAGI. As DNA, the CDR3 is TGTGCCAGCAGGGGCGAAGGTAGCAATCAGCCCCAGCATTTT. This gives the protein CASRGEGSNQPQHF.

The chain couples TRBV11-2 to TRBJ2-5, with D hard to call. The J call is doubtful: the DNA matches TRBJ2-7 better. The germline CDR1 and CDR2 sequences are SGHAT and FQNNGV. The CDR3 sequence is 14 residues long. CDR3 residues: CASSLSQNSYEQYF. The CDR3 bases are TGTGCCAGCAGCTTAAGTCAAAACTCCTACGAGCAGTACTTC.

The genes are TRBV7-9 and TRBJ2-3; 8 bases match TRBD2. Trimming at V came to 3 bases and at J to 0 bases, leaving 2 bases not matched to a gene. Germline V gene data show CDR1 as SEHNR and CDR2 as FQNEAQ (reference sequence). There are 15 residues in the CDR3. The CDR3 protein is CASSFSSGSTDTQYF. In DNA form, the CDR3 reads TGTGCCAGCAGCTTTTCTAGCGGGAGCACAGATACGCAGTATTTT. Together with reference TRBV7-9 and TRBJ2-3, the CDR3 gives the full variable domain: DTGVSQNPRHKITKRGQNVTFRCDPISEHNRLYWYRQTLGQGPEFLTYFQNEAQLEKSRLLSDRFSAERPKGSFSTLEIQRTEQGDSAMYLCASSFSSGSTDTQYFGPGTRLTVL.

The CDR3 sequence is CASSETGEVNEQFF. CDR3 nucleotide sequence: TGTGCCAGCAGTGAGACGGGAGAGGTCAATGAGCAGTTCTTC. The rearrangement uses TRBV6-4 and TRBJ2-1; possible D gene TRBD2, 6 bases. The CDR3 runs to 14 residues. V was trimmed by 3 bases and J by 6 bases, leaving 12 bases between them. CDR1 is MRHNA, CDR2 SNTAGT, per germline.

The chain links TRBV7-9 to TRBJ2-7, with TRBD1 matching 9 bases. This CDR3 spans 16 amino acids. CDR1 and CDR2 from the germline V gene are SEHNR and FQNEAQ (reference sequence). The junction had 6 bases not matched to a gene; V was cut back by 1 base and J by 2 bases. The CDR3 here is CASSLGGQGKTYEQYF. The DNA of the CDR3 is TGTGCCAGCAGCTTAGGTGGACAGGGGAAGACCTACGAGCAGTACTTC. The full variable domain, completed using reference TRBV7-9 and TRBJ2-7, is DTGVSQNPRHKITKRGQNVTFRCDPISEHNRLYWYRQTLGQGPEFLTYFQNEAQLEKSRLLSDRFSAERPKGSFSTLEIQRTEQGDSAMYLCASSLGGQGKTYEQYFGPGTRLTVT.

The chain carries TRBV6-1 and TRBJ1-4; no definite D call. Germline CDR1 is MNHNS and CDR2 is SASEGT. The CDR3 is made up of 13 amino acids. V was clipped by 2 bases and J by 8 bases, with 9 bases between them. The CDR3: CASSESGLEKLFF. In nucleotides, the CDR3 is TGTGCCAGCAGTGAATCAGGATTAGAAAAACTGTTTTTT.

This CDR3 reads CASSLYPGALGQETQYF. The CDR3 DNA is TGTGCCAGCAGCTTATACCCAGGGGCACTAGGCCAAGAGACCCAGTACTTC. The chain has TRBV7-6 and TRBJ2-5; the D gene is possibly TRBD1 (6 bases). The CDR3 consists of 17 residues. Germline CDR1 reads SGHVS; CDR2 reads FNYEAQ. V dropped 2 bases and J dropped 1 base, with 17 bases sitting between them.

The rearrangement uses TRBV28 and TRBJ1-2; D ambiguous. With 10 bases removed from V and 5 bases from J, the gap between germline ends came to 20 bases. The CDR3 is 14 amino acids. The V gene's germline CDR1 is MDHEN and CDR2 SYDVKM. The CDR3 loop is CATQTSDSLYGYTF. CDR3 in DNA: TGTGCCACCCAAACGTCCGATTCTCTATATGGCTACACCTTC.

The chain links TRBV5-1 to TRBJ2-7; maybe TRBD1 (6 bases). Trimming pared 1 base from V and 4 bases from J, leaving 12 bases between. This CDR3 has 14 residues. From germline, CDR1 is SGHRS and CDR2 YFSETQ. The CDR3 here is CASSLKGGGYEQYF. The CDR3 DNA sequence: TGCGCCAGCAGCTTGAAAGGGGGTGGATACGAGCAGTACTTC.

J is TRBJ1-1 and V is TRBV9, with a tentative D call TRBD1 (6 bases). Germline V gives CDR1 SGDLS, CDR2 YYNGEE. The ends were cut back, 0 bases at V and 1 base at J, with 13 bases in the middle. This CDR3 has 16 amino acids. In DNA form, the CDR3 reads TGTGCCAGCAGCGTAGGTCAGGGGTTGGGGAACACTGAAGCTTTCTTT. Amino acids: CASSVGQGLGNTEAFF.

J is TRBJ2-1 and V is TRBV5-8; perhaps TRBD2 as D (5 bases). Germline CDR1 is SGHTS and CDR2 is YDEGEE. The CDR3 has 13 amino acids. With 0 bases removed from V and 5 bases from J, the gap between germline ends came to 6 bases. CDR3 nucleotide sequence: TGTGCCAGCAGCTTGGTCGGGGACAATGAGCAGTTCTTC. Translation: CASSLVGDNEQFF.

The genes are TRBV5-1 and TRBJ2-1; TRBD1 aligns across 12 bases. The CDR3 has 19 residues. Germline V CDR1 and CDR2: SGHRS, YFSETQ. The V segment lost 2 bases and the J segment 8 bases; nucleotides outside the gene matches: 17. The CDR3 DNA reads as TGCGCCAGCAGCTTTCCGGGACAGGGGGCGCGGGAGGGCAGGGATGAGCAGTTCTTC. This encodes CASSFPGQGAREGRDEQFF.

The chain uses TRBV7-8 and TRBJ2-7; 7 bases map to TRBD2. The junction had 9 bases not matched to a gene; V was cut back by 3 bases and J by 1 base. The CDR3 covers 16 residues. CDR1 and CDR2 (germline): SGHVS, FQNEAQ. CDR3 amino acids: CASSFQSSGESYEQYF. CDR3 in DNA: TGTGCCAGCAGCTTCCAATCTAGCGGAGAATCCTACGAGCAGTACTTC. Based on the CDR3 plus reference TRBV7-8 and TRBJ2-7, the full variable domain is GAGVSQSPRYKVAKRGQDVALRCDPISGHVSLFWYQQALGQGPEFLTYFQNEAQLDKSGLPSDRFFAERPEGSVSTLKIQRTQQEDSAVYLCASSFQSSGESYEQYFGPGTRLTVT.

The genes are TRBV7-9 and TRBJ1-5; a weak D match, TRBD1 (6 bases). The germline V gene encodes CDR1 SEHNR and CDR2 FQNEAQ (reference sequence). The V gene lost 5 bases and the J gene lost 8 bases, with 16 bases spanning the gap. This CDR3 has 14 amino acids. The CDR3 nucleotides read TGTGCCAGCAGCATCTCAGGGGTAGGCGAGCCCCAGCATTTT. Its protein is CASSISGVGEPQHF.

V and J are TRBV27 and TRBJ2-4; the match to TRBD2 covers 15 bases. The junction had 2 bases not matched to a gene; V was cut back by 2 bases and J by 6 bases. The CDR3 is 16 amino acids. The germline V gene has CDR1 MNHEY and CDR2 SMNVEV (reference sequence). The CDR3 DNA sequence: TGTGCCAGCAGTTTAAGGACTAGCGGGAGGGGAAACATTCAGTACTTC. This codes for CASSLRTSGRGNIQYF.

This rearrangement joins TRBV5-1 to TRBJ1-1, with TRBD1 as a possible D gene (5 bases). The CDR3 sequence is 16 residues long. CDR1 is SGHRS and CDR2 is YFSETQ in the germline V gene. V lost 4 bases and J lost 1, with 17 bases in between. In nucleotides, the CDR3 is TGCGCCAGCAGCGTTCAGGTGGGGCTGGGGAACACTGAAGCTTTCTTT. It codes for CASSVQVGLGNTEAFF.

V is TRBV6-1 and J is TRBJ2-5; TRBD2 matches at 10 bases. The V gene's germline CDR1 is MNHNS and CDR2 SASEGT. The CDR3 is made up of 15 amino acids. With V trimmed by 6 bases and J by 0 bases, 4 bases remained unmatched. CDR3 residues: CASRWTSGNQETQYF. For the CDR3, the DNA is TGTGCCAGCAGATGGACTAGCGGCAACCAAGAGACCCAGTACTTC.

The chain has TRBV7-2 and TRBJ2-7, with 11 positions matching TRBD2. Trimming at V came to 4 bases and at J to 7 bases, leaving 15 bases not matched to a gene. Germline CDR1 is SGHTA and CDR2 is FQGNSA. There are 17 residues in the CDR3. In nucleotides, the CDR3 is TGTGCCAGCAGCTCCTTCACACTAGCGGGAGTATTGAGGGAGCAGTACTTC. Translation: CASSSFTLAGVLREQYF.

The chain employs TRBV7-2 and TRBJ2-7; maybe TRBD2 (5 bases). V was cut by 5 bases and J by 4 bases, with 15 bases left in between. Germline-derived CDR1 and CDR2 are SGHTA and FQGNSA. This CDR3 comprises 14 residues. The CDR3 sequence is CASSGGLGTYEQYF. The CDR3 DNA follows: TGTGCCAGCAGCGGAGGCCTGGGAACTTACGAGCAGTACTTC.

The chain is built from TRBV7-9 and TRBJ2-7, with TRBD2 matching 7 bases. Trimming removed 3 bases from V and 3 bases from J; junction bases left unmatched: 2. Looked up from germline, CDR1 is SEHNR and CDR2 is FQNEAQ (reference sequence). The CDR3 is 13 amino acids. This CDR3 reads CASSFSGFYEQYF. CDR3 DNA sequence: TGTGCCAGCAGCTTTAGCGGGTTCTACGAGCAGTACTTC.

V and J are TRBV29-1 and TRBJ2-1; 10 bases are a match to TRBD2. Losses at the gene ends were 6 bases for V and 9 bases for J; bases not matched to a gene: 8. Germline assignment: CDR1 SQVTM and CDR2 ANQGSEA. The CDR3 covers 13 residues. The CDR3, as DNA: TGCAGCGTACTAAGCGGGGGGGGTGGTGAGCAGTTCTTC. This encodes CSVLSGGGGEQFF.

The rearrangement joins TRBV5-6 to TRBJ1-5; D perhaps matches TRBD1 (6 bases). V gave up 3 bases and J gave up 0 bases, with 10 bases separating them. The CDR3 contains 15 residues. The V gene's germline CDR1 is SGHDT and CDR2 YYEEEE. CDR3 amino acids: CASSSTGVSNQPQHF. CDR3 in DNA: TGTGCCAGCAGCTCGACAGGAGTTAGCAATCAGCCCCAGCATTTT.

The V and J genes are TRBV7-2 and TRBJ1-2; 8 bases match TRBD1. V lost 3 bases, J lost 4 bases, and 4 bases stayed unmatched. There are 14 residues in the CDR3. Germline V gene sequence: CDR1 SGHTA, CDR2 FQGNSA. The CDR3 sequence is CASSLQGASYGYTF. The CDR3 DNA follows: TGTGCCAGCAGCTTGCAGGGGGCTTCCTATGGCTACACCTTC.